The clone carrying this TCR beta chain was picked up many times. What it recognizes is unknown. Sample-barcoded 5' priming and a J-beta primer mix drove a second PCR of roughly 6 to 12 cycles. TCRdb re-derived calls from the 5' RACE reads in MiXCR, one entry per CDR3 protein. Here the sample spans more than 700,000 distinct CDR3 sequences, about 42% being singletons. This entry comes from a study of blood T cells in healthy people across ages. Notes on the study in general: Because donor CMV status was unknown, expanded clonotype changes were possibly confounded.

Healthy Caucasians from Russia aged about 6 to 90 served as donors. This clonotype originated in a man older than 75 in good health. Material: blood.

The DNA of the CDR3 is TGTGCCAGCAGCTCTTGGACAGGGTCCTTTGTGTACGAGCAGTACTTC. The encoded protein is CASSSWTGSFVYEQYF. The chain combines TRBV21-1 with TRBJ2-7; the listed D gene, TRBD1, was not tested against the DNA. TRBV21-1 is a recognized pseudogene. The CDR3 extends over 16 amino acids.